This passage covers 28 T cell receptor beta chains from one sample sequenced in a study of immune cell composition in non-small cell lung cancer. TCRdb keeps only in-frame clones here, not all; method: immunoSEQ multiplex PCR. The data hold several thousand clones, with about 83% observed a single time. Sequenced input: lung tumor tissue. These receptors came from a human donor with non-small cell lung cancer.

V usage is TRBV5-8 and J usage is TRBJ2-3; 14 bases are shared with TRBD2. CDR3 length: 16 residues. V was pared by 4 bases and J by 4 bases, with 5 bases of the junction left unmatched. Germline CDR1 reads SGHTS; CDR2 reads YDEGEE. The chain's CDR3 is CASSPGLAGEADTQYF. DNA for the CDR3: TGTGCCAGCAGCCCGGGACTAGCGGGGGAGGCAGATACGCAGTATTTT.

This rearrangement joins TRBV2 to TRBJ2-3, with 7 bases that match TRBD1. Germline values: CDR1 SNHLY, CDR2 FYNNEI. V was clipped by 0 bases and J by 4 bases; unmatched bases: 13. The CDR3 spans 18 residues. The DNA of the CDR3 is TGTGCCAGCAGTGAAGCAAGTTTCCGACAGGGCGGGTCAGATACGCAGTATTTT. This sequence encodes CASSEASFRQGGSDTQYF.

This chain uses TRBV6-1 with TRBJ2-3; weak D call: TRBD2 (7 bases). The CDR3 is 15 residues long. The V and J ends lost 4 bases and 6 bases respectively, with 17 bases between them. The V gene's germline CDR1 is MNHNS and CDR2 SASEGT. The chain's CDR3 is CASSGGGHWEDTQYF. The DNA for the CDR3 is TGTGCCAGCAGTGGGGGGGGGCACTGGGAGGATACGCAGTATTTT.

The rearrangement links TRBV5-6 to TRBJ1-5, with 7 positions matching TRBD1. This CDR3 is 13 amino acids long. Trimming took 2 bases from V and 5 from J; bases not matched to a gene: 1. CDR1 is SGHDT, CDR2 YYEEEE, per germline. The CDR3 sequence: CASSFDRDQPQHF. The CDR3 DNA reads TGTGCCAGCAGCTTCGACAGGGATCAGCCCCAGCATTTT.

The gene calls are TRBV5-1 and TRBJ1-4, with 10 bases identical to TRBD1. The CDR3 runs to 14 residues. Per the germline V gene, CDR1 is SGHRS and CDR2 is YFSETQ. The ends lost 0 bases at V and 8 bases at J; junction bases unmatched: 1. The CDR3 nucleotides are TGCGCCAGCAGCTTGGGGGACAGGGGAGAAAAACTGTTTTTT. It codes for CASSLGDRGEKLFF.

The V call is TRBV27, the J call TRBJ1-4; the match to TRBD1 covers 7 bases. V lost 6 bases to trimming and J lost 5 bases; unmatched junction nucleotides: 6. The CDR3 sequence is 14 residues long. The germline V gene encodes CDR1 MNHEY and CDR2 SMNVEV (reference sequence). The CDR3 region has the DNA TGTGCCAGCAGCCGGGACAGACAGAATGAAAAACTGTTTTTT. As protein: CASSRDRQNEKLFF. The full variable domain, in which reference TRBV27 and TRBJ1-4 provide the parts outside the CDR3, is EAQVTQNPRYLITVTGKKLTVTCSQNMNHEYMSWYRQDPGLGLRQIYYSMNVEVTDKGDVPEGYKVSRKEKRNFPLILESPSPNQTSLYFCASSRDRQNEKLFFGSGTQLSVL.

This clone is a singleton in its sample. The gene calls are TRBV30 and TRBJ1-5, with unresolved D. Per the germline V gene, CDR1 is GTSNPN and CDR2 is SVGIG (reference sequence). This CDR3 has 13 residues. V lost 1 base to trimming and J lost 5 bases, with 9 bases between them. CDR3 nucleotides: TGTGCCTGGAGTGGTGCGAGAGATCAGCCCCAGCATTTT. It specifies CAWSGARDQPQHF.

This clone was counted between two and nine times. J is TRBJ1-2 and V is TRBV18, with TRBD1 matching 7 bases. CDR1 KGHSH and CDR2 LQKENI come from the germline V gene. This CDR3 contains 12 residues. V dropped 9 bases and J dropped 6; count of bases not matched to a gene: 7. CDR3 sequence (DNA): TGTGCCAGTGGAACAGGGGAGGATGGCTACACCTTC. Its translation: CASGTGEDGYTF.

By share of the sample, this clone is medium-sized. V is TRBV6-5 and J is TRBJ2-6; perhaps TRBD2 as D (7 bases). CDR1 is MNHEY and CDR2 is SVGAGI in the germline V gene. The V gene lost 4 bases and the J gene lost 2 bases, with 9 bases spanning the gap. This CDR3 contains 15 residues. Written as DNA, the CDR3 is TGTGCCAGCAGTTGGGGGGGGCCTGGGGCCAACGTCCTGACTTTC. It codes for CASSWGGPGANVLTF.

The V gene is TRBV10-3, the J gene TRBJ2-4, with D uncertain. The CDR3 is 13 residues long. Trimming removed 3 bases at V and 0 bases at J, with 3 bases between. CDR1 is ENHRY, CDR2 SYGVKD, per germline. CDR3 protein: CAISDLAKNIQYF. In DNA form, the CDR3 reads TGTGCCATCAGTGACCTAGCCAAAAACATTCAGTACTTC.

The chain employs TRBV15 and TRBJ1-4, with unresolved D. V was cut by 0 bases and J by 7 bases, with 6 bases left in between. The germline V gene encodes CDR1 LNHNV and CDR2 YYDKDF (reference sequence). The CDR3 has 13 amino acids. This CDR3 reads CATSRDSGEKLFF. The CDR3 coding sequence is TGTGCCACCAGCAGAGACAGCGGTGAAAAACTGTTTTTT. The full variable domain, with the rest looked up from reference TRBV15 and TRBJ1-4, is DAMVIQNPRYQVTQFGKPVTLSCSQTLNHNVMYWYQQKSSQAPKLLFHYYDKDFNNEADTPDNFQSRRPNTSFCFLDIRSPGLGDTAMYLCATSRDSGEKLFFGSGTQLSVL.

V is TRBV19 and J is TRBJ1-1; D is perhaps TRBD1 (5 bases). The germline V and J ends were trimmed by 5 bases and 4 bases, with 17 bases remaining between them. The CDR3 spans 15 residues. Germline V lookup: CDR1 LNHDA, CDR2 SQIVND (reference sequence). The CDR3 DNA follows: TGTGCCAGTAGTTCCCCTCGGGGGGAGGGCACTGAAGCTTTCTTT. This translates into CASSSPRGEGTEAFF.

This clone was seen only a few times. The rearrangement uses TRBV5-4 and TRBJ1-1; 11 nucleotides align to TRBD1. The CDR3 is made up of 14 amino acids. V trimming: 3 bases; J trimming: 5 bases; junction bases outside the gene matches: 3. Germline V gene lookup returns CDR1 SGHNT and CDR2 YYREEE (reference sequence). Written as DNA, the CDR3 is TGTGCCAGCAGCTCCCGGGACAGGGGGACTGAAGCTTTCTTT. Amino acid sequence: CASSSRDRGTEAFF.

In this sample, this clone turned up once. The chain recombines TRBV2 with TRBJ1-5, with TRBD1 matching over 12 bases. V was clipped by 4 bases and J by 2 bases; unmatched bases: 3. The germline CDR1 and CDR2 sequences are SNHLY and FYNNEI. The CDR3 contains 16 residues. CDR3: CASSGGTGGGNQPQHF. The CDR3 DNA reads as TGTGCCAGCAGTGGAGGGACAGGGGGCGGCAATCAGCCCCAGCATTTT.

The rearrangement joins TRBV7-6 to TRBJ1-2; 11 bases are shared with TRBD1. This CDR3 has 14 residues. CDR1 is SGHVS, CDR2 FNYEAQ, per germline. V shed 5 bases, J shed 7 bases, and the junction held 6 bases outside the gene matches. This CDR3 is CASSLGQGAFGYTF. CDR3 in DNA: TGTGCCAGCAGCCTAGGACAGGGGGCGTTTGGCTACACCTTC.

V is TRBV5-4 and J is TRBJ2-1, with 10 bases matching TRBD2. With V trimmed by 0 bases and J by 6 bases, 3 bases remained unmatched. The CDR3 runs to 15 residues. CDR1 and CDR2 from the germline V gene are SGHNT and YYREEE (reference sequence). CDR3 coding DNA: TGTGCCAGCAGCTTGGGGTCTAGCGGGGGCAATGAGCAGTTCTTC. Translation gives CASSLGSSGGNEQFF.

The gene calls are TRBV2 and TRBJ1-1; D is ambiguous. The length of the CDR3 is 12 residues. Germline V lookup: CDR1 SNHLY, CDR2 FYNNEI. V lost 6 bases and J 10 bases, leaving 15 bases between the germline ends. CDR3 nucleotides: TGTGCCAGCAGGGAGGGTATGGGTGCAGCTTTCTTT. This codes for CASREGMGAAFF.

V and J are TRBV4-1 and TRBJ1-1; 8 nucleotides align to TRBD1. The CDR3 loop spans 15 amino acids. CDR1 and CDR2 (germline): MGHRA, YSYEKL. Trimming at V came to 3 bases and at J to 4 bases, leaving 7 bases not matched to a gene. The CDR3 region has the DNA TGCGCCAGCAGCCATACGGACAGGGCCGTCACTGAAGCTTTCTTT. Its translation: CASSHTDRAVTEAFF.

The rearrangement uses TRBV5-4 and TRBJ1-1, with a weak D call TRBD1 (6 bases). The germline V gene encodes CDR1 SGHNT and CDR2 YYREEE (reference sequence). The CDR3 spans 14 residues. Trimming removed 3 bases at V and 4 bases at J, with 13 bases between. The CDR3 DNA reads as TGTGCCAGCAGCTCTGGCAGGGGAAGCACTGAAGCTTTCTTT. This translates into CASSSGRGSTEAFF. The complete variable domain, with remaining parts taken from reference TRBV5-4 and TRBJ1-1, reads ETGVTQSPTHLIKTRGQQVTLRCSSQSGHNTVSWYQQALGQGPQFIFQYYREEENGRGNFPPRFSGLQFPNYSSELNVNALELDDSALYLCASSSGRGSTEAFFGQGTRLTVV.

This rearrangement joins TRBV6-5 to TRBJ2-2; D is possibly TRBD1 (6 bases). CDR1 and CDR2 (germline): MNHEY, SVGAGI. This CDR3 is built from 15 residues. The V end was cut by 4 bases, the J end by 3 bases, with 12 bases between. CDR3 residues: CASSSQGGDTGELFF. The CDR3 region has the DNA TGTGCCAGCAGTTCACAGGGTGGAGACACCGGGGAGCTGTTTTTT.

The CDR3 protein is CASSPRPPGTFDEQYF. DNA of the CDR3: TGTGCCAGCAGTCCGCGACCCCCCGGGACTTTCGACGAGCAGTACTTC. The chain joins TRBV27 to TRBJ2-7, with a weak D call TRBD2 (6 bases). Germline V lookup: CDR1 MNHEY, CDR2 SMNVEV (reference sequence). The CDR3 spans 16 residues. V was cut by 5 bases and J by 5 bases, with 22 bases left in between.

The V call is TRBV6-6, the J call TRBJ2-5; D not certain. Trimming removed 8 bases from V and 2 bases from J, with 15 bases in between. Germline assignment: CDR1 MNHNY and CDR2 SVGAGI (reference sequence). This CDR3 is built from 14 residues. The CDR3: CASRSPRLQETQYF. The CDR3 nucleotides read TGTGCCAGCCGCTCCCCGAGACTGCAAGAGACCCAGTACTTC.

V and J are TRBV10-3 and TRBJ1-3, with D hard to call. Germline loops: CDR1 ENHRY, CDR2 SYGVKD. The CDR3 loop spans 14 amino acids. The V end was cut by 3 bases, the J end by 0 bases, with 6 bases between. Here the CDR3 reads CAISDTGSGNTIYF. The CDR3 nucleotides are TGTGCCATCAGTGACACCGGCTCTGGAAACACCATATATTTT.

The CDR3 region is CASGQLSYEQYF. CDR3 nucleotides: TGTGCCAGCGGACAGCTCTCCTACGAGCAGTACTTC. V usage is TRBV28 and J usage is TRBJ2-7; the D gene is possibly TRBD1 (6 bases). The CDR3 extends over 12 amino acids. The ends were cut back, 8 bases at V and 0 bases at J, with 8 bases in the middle. CDR1 and CDR2 from the germline V gene are MDHEN and SYDVKM.

The J gene is TRBJ2-2, the V gene TRBV27; TRBD2 agrees at 12 bases. Trimming at V came to 4 bases and at J to 6 bases, leaving 6 bases not matched to a gene. This CDR3 is 16 amino acids long. The V gene's germline CDR1 is MNHEY and CDR2 SMNVEV (reference sequence). Here the CDR3 DNA reads TGTGCCAGCAGTTCCCTAGCGGGGGGGCTCCCCGGGGAGCTGTTTTTT. Amino acid sequence: CASSSLAGGLPGELFF.

This clone was picked up one time. The gene calls are TRBV19 and TRBJ1-6; possibly TRBD1 for D (6 bases). The V and J ends lost 5 bases and 8 bases respectively, with 16 bases between them. The CDR3 loop spans 15 amino acids. Germline CDR1 and CDR2: LNHDA and SQIVND (reference sequence). This CDR3 reads CASSAGTLGYSPLHF. The CDR3 DNA follows: TGTGCCAGTAGTGCCGGGACATTGGGTTATTCACCCCTCCACTTT.

The V and J genes are TRBV19 and TRBJ1-4; 7 positions agree with TRBD1. V was clipped by 3 bases and J by 5 bases; unmatched bases: 6. The CDR3 runs 15 residues. CDR1 LNHDA and CDR2 SQIVND come from the germline V gene (reference sequence). The CDR3 DNA sequence: TGTGCCAGTAGTATCCGATTGGGACAGAATGAAAAACTGTTTTTT. This translates into CASSIRLGQNEKLFF.

The count of this clone is one. The CDR3 bases are TGTGCCAGCAGGGTGGGGACAGCGGGGGCCCCCCAAGAGACCCAGTACTTC. Residues: CASRVGTAGAPQETQYF. The chain couples TRBV5-5 to TRBJ2-5, with D perhaps TRBD2 (8 bases). The CDR3 consists of 17 residues. The V end lost 5 bases, the J end lost 1 base, and 21 bases lay between the germline ends. Looked up from germline, CDR1 is SGHKS and CDR2 is YYEKEE (reference sequence).